Listed below are T cell receptor beta chains from one sample, sequenced in a study of CD8 T cells in Susac syndrome. TCRdb processed the immunoSEQ multiplex PCR reads anew with MiXCR; each CDR3 protein has one entry. The data contain under 200,000 distinct CDR3 sequences, approximately 94% of them singletons. Sequenced sample: CD4+ T cells from PBMCs. The origin of the receptors is a human donor in good health. The CDR3 runs from the conserved cysteine through the conserved F or W. Each record gives: clone size, V gene, J gene, D gene, CDR3 DNA, CDR3 protein. The D gene is left open where the match is weak. Expanded clones are given a class, and other clones once, few, many or no size at all.

abundance: -; v_gene: TRBV6-1; j_gene: TRBJ2-1; d_gene: TRBD2; CDR3nt: TGTGCCAGCAGTGAGGGGCTAGCGGGGACCGGCCGGGGCAATGAGCAGTTCTTC; CDR3aa: CASSEGLAGTGRGNEQFF
abundance: -; v_gene: TRBV13; j_gene: TRBJ2-3; d_gene: -; CDR3nt: TGTGCCAGCAGCCTGGACTCGGGGGCAGATACGCAGTATTTT; CDR3aa: CASSLDSGADTQYF
abundance: -; v_gene: TRBV27; j_gene: TRBJ1-2; d_gene: TRBD1; CDR3nt: TGTGCCAGCAGTTTCTTCCCGGGACAGGGGGCCGGGGGCTACACCTTC; CDR3aa: CASSFFPGQGAGGYTF
abundance: -; v_gene: TRBV28; j_gene: TRBJ1-1; d_gene: -; CDR3nt: TGTGCCAGCAGTTTTTCTTCCACAGGGTACGCTGAAGCTTTCTTT; CDR3aa: CASSFSSTGYAEAFF
abundance: -; v_gene: TRBV12-3/TRBV12-4; j_gene: TRBJ1-1; d_gene: -; CDR3nt: TGTGCCAGCAGACGAAGTGGGACTGAAGCTTTCTTT; CDR3aa: CASRRSGTEAFF
abundance: -; v_gene: TRBV11-2; j_gene: TRBJ2-5; d_gene: -; CDR3nt: TGTGCCAGCAGCCCGAGAGTGTCGAGGGGAGAGACCCAGTACTTC; CDR3aa: CASSPRVSRGETQYF
abundance: -; v_gene: TRBV5-6; j_gene: TRBJ2-1; d_gene: TRBD2; CDR3nt: TGTGCCAGCAGCTCATGGGGACTAGTCAGCAATGAGCAGTTCTTC; CDR3aa: CASSSWGLVSNEQFF
abundance: -; v_gene: TRBV11-1; j_gene: TRBJ1-1; d_gene: TRBD1; CDR3nt: TGTGCCAGCAGCAACGGACAGGGCAGGAACACTGAAGCTTTCTTT; CDR3aa: CASSNGQGRNTEAFF
abundance: once; v_gene: TRBV5-1; j_gene: TRBJ1-2; d_gene: -; CDR3nt: TGCGCCAGCAGCTCCCTCCGCCAGGGTGGATATGGCTACACCTTC; CDR3aa: CASSSLRQGGYGYTF
abundance: -; v_gene: TRBV28; j_gene: TRBJ2-5; d_gene: -; CDR3nt: TGTGCCAGCAGCACCTACCTTGCCGACTATCATCAAGAGACCCAGTACTTC; CDR3aa: CASSTYLADYHQETQYF
abundance: -; v_gene: TRBV28; j_gene: TRBJ2-1; d_gene: TRBD2; CDR3nt: TGTGCCAGCAGTCCAACTAGCGGTTACTCCTACAATGAGCAGTTCTTC; CDR3aa: CASSPTSGYSYNEQFF
abundance: -; v_gene: TRBV9; j_gene: TRBJ1-6; d_gene: -; CDR3nt: TGTGCCAGCAGCGTAAAGAACTGGACGGGGGGATCACCCCTCCACTTT; CDR3aa: CASSVKNWTGGSPLHF
abundance: -; v_gene: TRBV30; j_gene: TRBJ2-2; d_gene: -; CDR3nt: TGTGCCTGGAGGACGTTGATCGGGGAGCTGTTTTTT; CDR3aa: CAWRTLIGELFF
abundance: -; v_gene: TRBV6-5; j_gene: TRBJ1-2; d_gene: -; CDR3nt: TGTGCCAGCAGCCCACCTAGGGGGGCACCTTATGGCTACACCTTC; CDR3aa: CASSPPRGAPYGYTF
abundance: -; v_gene: TRBV19; j_gene: TRBJ1-2; d_gene: -; CDR3nt: TGTGCCAGTAGTTTCGCCGGGCCTCAGGTTGGCTACACCTTC; CDR3aa: CASSFAGPQVGYTF
abundance: -; v_gene: TRBV7-9; j_gene: TRBJ2-7; d_gene: TRBD2; CDR3nt: TGTGCCAGCAGCCCCCGGGGGGACCACTACGAGCAGTACTTC; CDR3aa: CASSPRGDHYEQYF
abundance: -; v_gene: TRBV5-8; j_gene: TRBJ1-5; d_gene: TRBD1; CDR3nt: TGTGCCAGCAGGCATGGGACAGCCTTGAGCAATCAGCCCCAGCATTTT; CDR3aa: CASRHGTALSNQPQHF
abundance: -; v_gene: TRBV3-1; j_gene: TRBJ2-5; d_gene: -; CDR3nt: TGTGCCAGCAGCCAAGGGTCGTCGGGGGAGACCCAGTACTTC; CDR3aa: CASSQGSSGETQYF
abundance: -; v_gene: TRBV6-6; j_gene: TRBJ2-5; d_gene: -; CDR3nt: TGTGCCACCCAGAGGGAGGTAGAGACCCAGTACTTC; CDR3aa: CATQREVETQYF
abundance: -; v_gene: TRBV12-3/TRBV12-4; j_gene: TRBJ1-5; d_gene: -; CDR3nt: TGTGCCAGCAGAGAATCTTTCGATCAGCCCCAGCATTTT; CDR3aa: CASRESFDQPQHF
abundance: -; v_gene: TRBV19; j_gene: TRBJ1-5; d_gene: -; CDR3nt: TGTGCCAGTAAGAGGCAGGGCAATCAGCCCCAGCATTTT; CDR3aa: CASKRQGNQPQHF
abundance: -; v_gene: TRBV20-1; j_gene: TRBJ1-1; d_gene: TRBD1; CDR3nt: TGCAGTGCTAGATTAACCGACAGGGTAATCATCAACACTGAAGCTTTCTTT; CDR3aa: CSARLTDRVIINTEAFF
abundance: -; v_gene: TRBV28; j_gene: TRBJ2-3; d_gene: TRBD2; CDR3nt: TGTGCCAGCAGTTTATCTAGCGGGGGGGCCGCAGATACGCAGTATTTT; CDR3aa: CASSLSSGGAADTQYF
abundance: -; v_gene: TRBV6-5; j_gene: TRBJ1-6; d_gene: -; CDR3nt: TGTGCCAGCAGACTGAGGGATTCACCCCTCCACTTT; CDR3aa: CASRLRDSPLHF
abundance: -; v_gene: TRBV19; j_gene: TRBJ1-1; d_gene: TRBD1; CDR3nt: TGTGCCAGTAGTTCACAGGGGACAAGGGGCACTGAAGCTTTCTTT; CDR3aa: CASSSQGTRGTEAFF
abundance: -; v_gene: TRBV5-1; j_gene: TRBJ2-1; d_gene: TRBD2; CDR3nt: TGCGCCAGCAGCTTAGGGACTAGCGGTTCCTACAATGAGCAGTTCTTC; CDR3aa: CASSLGTSGSYNEQFF
abundance: -; v_gene: TRBV20-1; j_gene: TRBJ1-5; d_gene: TRBD1; CDR3nt: TGCAGTGCTAGAGAAAACAGGGGGCTTGGCAATCAGCCCCAGCATTTT; CDR3aa: CSARENRGLGNQPQHF
abundance: once; v_gene: TRBV5-1; j_gene: TRBJ2-5; d_gene: TRBD2; CDR3nt: TGCGCCAGCGGGACCTCGACTAGCGGGGAAGAGACCCAGTACTTC; CDR3aa: CASGTSTSGEETQYF
abundance: -; v_gene: TRBV5-4; j_gene: TRBJ2-5; d_gene: TRBD2; CDR3nt: TGTGCCAGCAGCTGGGGGGGAGGAGAGACCCAGTACTTC; CDR3aa: CASSWGGGETQYF
abundance: -; v_gene: TRBV4-2; j_gene: TRBJ1-1; d_gene: -; CDR3nt: TGTGCCAGCAGCCAAGCGGGTGGGGAGAACACTGAAGCTTTCTTT; CDR3aa: CASSQAGGENTEAFF
abundance: -; v_gene: TRBV6-1; j_gene: TRBJ1-5; d_gene: -; CDR3nt: TGTGCCAGCGTCGGACACCTCAATCAGCCCCAGCATTTT; CDR3aa: CASVGHLNQPQHF
abundance: once; v_gene: TRBV28; j_gene: TRBJ2-1; d_gene: -; CDR3nt: TGTGCCAGCAGTCTCCTTGGGGTTGAGCAGTTCTTC; CDR3aa: CASSLLGVEQFF
abundance: -; v_gene: TRBV7-2; j_gene: TRBJ1-5; d_gene: -; CDR3nt: TGTGCCAGCAGCTTAGTTTTACAGGCGAGACTGCCCCAGCATTTT; CDR3aa: CASSLVLQARLPQHF
abundance: -; v_gene: TRBV7-2; j_gene: TRBJ1-1; d_gene: -; CDR3nt: TGTGCCAGCAGCTTTGCCCAGGGAGGGACTGAAGCTTTCTTT; CDR3aa: CASSFAQGGTEAFF
abundance: -; v_gene: TRBV19; j_gene: TRBJ1-5; d_gene: -; CDR3nt: TGTGCCAGTAGTGCCCTGAGGGGAGGACTCGGGATTTGGCCCCAGCATTTT; CDR3aa: CASSALRGGLGIWPQHF
abundance: -; v_gene: TRBV19; j_gene: TRBJ2-1; d_gene: TRBD1; CDR3nt: TGTGCCAGTAGTAACCGACAGGGGACTTTGAATGAGCAGTTCTTC; CDR3aa: CASSNRQGTLNEQFF
abundance: -; v_gene: TRBV7-2; j_gene: TRBJ1-2; d_gene: -; CDR3nt: TGTGCCAGCAGCTTAGGGGGGCAGGGGACTTCTGGCTACACCTTC; CDR3aa: CASSLGGQGTSGYTF
abundance: -; v_gene: TRBV6-1; j_gene: TRBJ2-6; d_gene: -; CDR3nt: TGTGCCAGCAGTGGGACATCTGGGGCCAACGTCCTGACTTTC; CDR3aa: CASSGTSGANVLTF
abundance: -; v_gene: TRBV9; j_gene: TRBJ1-1; d_gene: -; CDR3nt: TGTGCCAGCAGCCCCAGGGCGGGGAACACTGAAGCTTTCTTT; CDR3aa: CASSPRAGNTEAFF
abundance: -; v_gene: TRBV27; j_gene: TRBJ2-3; d_gene: TRBD1; CDR3nt: TGTGCCAGCAGTTCGGACCCACAGGGGCTCACAGATACGCAGTATTTT; CDR3aa: CASSSDPQGLTDTQYF
abundance: -; v_gene: TRBV29-1; j_gene: TRBJ2-3; d_gene: TRBD2; CDR3nt: TGCAGCGGACTAGCGGGGGGCGATACGCAGTATTTT; CDR3aa: CSGLAGGDTQYF
abundance: few; v_gene: TRBV12-3/TRBV12-4; j_gene: TRBJ2-5; d_gene: -; CDR3nt: TGTGCCAGCAGTTTTATGGAGACCCAGTACTTC; CDR3aa: CASSFMETQYF
abundance: -; v_gene: TRBV19; j_gene: TRBJ1-2; d_gene: -; CDR3nt: TGTGCCACCTCACCCGCGGACGTCTGGCGCTACACCTTC; CDR3aa: CATSPADVWRYTF
abundance: -; v_gene: TRBV20-1; j_gene: TRBJ1-5; d_gene: -; CDR3nt: TGCAGTGCTGAGACAGGCCCAGGTCAGCCCCAGCATTTT; CDR3aa: CSAETGPGQPQHF
abundance: -; v_gene: TRBV20-1; j_gene: TRBJ2-1; d_gene: -; CDR3nt: TGCAGTGCTATGGGGGGGCCCGCCTACAATGAGCAGTTCTTC; CDR3aa: CSAMGGPAYNEQFF
abundance: -; v_gene: TRBV7-8; j_gene: TRBJ1-3; d_gene: -; CDR3nt: TGTGCCAGCAGCGCCCGAGAGGGCCGAAACACCATATATTTT; CDR3aa: CASSAREGRNTIYF
abundance: -; v_gene: TRBV4-2; j_gene: TRBJ2-5; d_gene: TRBD1; CDR3nt: TGTGCCAGCAGCCAACAGGGGGCAACCCGACAGACCCAGTACTTC; CDR3aa: CASSQQGATRQTQYF
abundance: -; v_gene: TRBV6-1; j_gene: TRBJ1-1; d_gene: -; CDR3nt: TGTGCCAGCAGTGAGAACAGGATGAACACTGAAGCTTTCTTT; CDR3aa: CASSENRMNTEAFF
abundance: -; v_gene: TRBV29-1; j_gene: TRBJ1-5; d_gene: -; CDR3nt: TGCAGCGTTGGAGACCCCAATCAGCCCCAGCATTTT; CDR3aa: CSVGDPNQPQHF
abundance: -; v_gene: TRBV6-2/TRBV6-3; j_gene: TRBJ2-3; d_gene: TRBD1; CDR3nt: TGTGCCAGCAGTCGTCCCGACAGGGCCGATACGCAGTATTTT; CDR3aa: CASSRPDRADTQYF